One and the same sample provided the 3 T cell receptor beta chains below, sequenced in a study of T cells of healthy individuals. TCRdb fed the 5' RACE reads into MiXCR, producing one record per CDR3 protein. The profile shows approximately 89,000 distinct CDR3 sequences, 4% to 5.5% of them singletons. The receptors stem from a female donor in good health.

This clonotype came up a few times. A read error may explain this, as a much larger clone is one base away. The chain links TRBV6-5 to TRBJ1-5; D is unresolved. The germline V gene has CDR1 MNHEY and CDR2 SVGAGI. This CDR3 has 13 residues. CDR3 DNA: TGTGCCAGCAGTCCCCGATTCAATCAGCCCCAGAATTTT. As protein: CASSPRFNQPQNF.

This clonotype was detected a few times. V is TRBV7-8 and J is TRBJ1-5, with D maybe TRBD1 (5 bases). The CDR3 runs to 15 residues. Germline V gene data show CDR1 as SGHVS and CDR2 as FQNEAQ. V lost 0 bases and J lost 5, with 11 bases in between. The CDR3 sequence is CASSLAPDSDQPQHF. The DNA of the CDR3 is TGTGCCAGCAGCTTAGCCCCTGACAGTGATCAGCCCCAGCATTTT.

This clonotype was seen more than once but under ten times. As DNA, the CDR3 is TGTGCCAGCAGTTTAGGAGGGGGAGGTAATTCACCCCTCCACTTT. As protein: CASSLGGGGNSPLHF. The gene calls are TRBV12-3 or TRBV12-4 and TRBJ1-6, with D possibly being TRBD1 (6 bases). The CDR3 spans 15 residues. With 1 base removed from V and 6 bases from J, the gap between germline ends came to 10 bases.